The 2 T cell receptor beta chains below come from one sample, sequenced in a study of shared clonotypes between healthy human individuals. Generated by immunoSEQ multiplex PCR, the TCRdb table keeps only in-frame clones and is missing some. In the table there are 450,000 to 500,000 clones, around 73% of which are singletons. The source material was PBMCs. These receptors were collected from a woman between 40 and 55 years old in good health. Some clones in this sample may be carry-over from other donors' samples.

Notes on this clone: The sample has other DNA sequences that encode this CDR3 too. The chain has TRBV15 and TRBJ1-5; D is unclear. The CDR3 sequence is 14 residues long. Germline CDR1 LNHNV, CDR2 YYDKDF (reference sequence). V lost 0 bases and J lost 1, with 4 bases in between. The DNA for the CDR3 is TGTGCCACCAGCAGAGATCGGAGCAATCAGCCCCAGCATTTT. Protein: CATSRDRSNQPQHF.

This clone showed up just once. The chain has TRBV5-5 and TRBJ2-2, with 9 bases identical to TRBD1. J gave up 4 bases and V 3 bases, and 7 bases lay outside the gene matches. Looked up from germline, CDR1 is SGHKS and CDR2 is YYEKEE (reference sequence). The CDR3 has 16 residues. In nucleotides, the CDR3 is TGTGCCAGCAGCTCCCGGGACAGGGCGGTCACCGGGGAGCTGTTTTTT. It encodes CASSSRDRAVTGELFF.